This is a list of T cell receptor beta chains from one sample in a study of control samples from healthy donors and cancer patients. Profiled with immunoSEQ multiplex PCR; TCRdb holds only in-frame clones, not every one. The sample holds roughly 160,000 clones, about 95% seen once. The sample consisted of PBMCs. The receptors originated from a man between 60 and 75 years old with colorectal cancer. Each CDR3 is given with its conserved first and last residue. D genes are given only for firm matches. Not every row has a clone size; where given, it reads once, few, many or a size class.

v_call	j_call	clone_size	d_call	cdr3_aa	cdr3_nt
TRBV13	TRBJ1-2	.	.	CASSLDRGYGYTF	TGTGCCAGCAGCTTAGACCGGGGGTATGGCTACACCTTC
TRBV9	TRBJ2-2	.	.	CASSVEERPGELFF	TGTGCCAGCAGCGTAGAGGAGCGTCCAGGGGAGCTGTTTTTT
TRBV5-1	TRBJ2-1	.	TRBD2	CASSTTSGGYYNEQFF	TGCGCCAGCAGCACCACTAGCGGGGGGTACTACAATGAGCAGTTCTTC
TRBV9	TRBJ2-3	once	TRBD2	CASSVLSTSGGLVTQYF	TGTGCCAGCAGCGTGCTATCGACTAGCGGGGGGTTGGTTACGCAGTATTTT
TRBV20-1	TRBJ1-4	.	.	CSASGQGWGEKLFF	TGCAGTGCTAGTGGCCAGGGTTGGGGTGAAAAACTGTTTTTT
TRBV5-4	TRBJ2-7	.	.	CASSPGTNPYEQYF	TGTGCCAGCAGCCCCGGGACAAATCCCTACGAGCAGTACTTC
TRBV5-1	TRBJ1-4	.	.	CASSRGTATNEKLFF	TGCGCCAGCAGCCGCGGTACAGCAACTAATGAAAAACTGTTTTTT
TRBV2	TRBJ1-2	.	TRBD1	CASSEDRGYGYTF	TGTGCCAGCAGCGAGGACAGGGGGTATGGCTACACCTTC
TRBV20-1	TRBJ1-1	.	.	CSAAVNTEAFF	TGCAGTGCCGCAGTGAACACTGAAGCTTTCTTT
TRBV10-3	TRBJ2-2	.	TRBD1	CAISGQGALTGELFF	TGTGCCATCAGTGGACAGGGGGCACTCACCGGGGAGCTGTTTTTT
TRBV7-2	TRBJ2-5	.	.	CASSLNRQETQYF	TGTGCCAGCAGCTTAAACCGCCAAGAGACCCAGTACTTC
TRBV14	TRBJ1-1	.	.	CASSQVMNTEAFF	TGTGCCAGCAGCCAAGTGATGAACACTGAAGCTTTCTTT
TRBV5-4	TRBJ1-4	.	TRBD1	CASSRDRENEKLFF	TGTGCCAGCAGTAGGGACAGGGAGAATGAAAAACTGTTTTTT
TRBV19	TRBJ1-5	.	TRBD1	CASSIRKGAGADQPQHF	TGTGCCAGTAGTATAAGGAAGGGGGCTGGGGCTGATCAGCCCCAGCATTTT
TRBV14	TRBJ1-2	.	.	CASSQDMWGANYGYTF	TGTGCCAGCAGCCAAGATATGTGGGGGGCTAACTATGGCTACACCTTC
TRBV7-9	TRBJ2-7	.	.	CASTERGGTIYEQYF	TGTGCCAGCACCGAGAGGGGGGGGACCATCTACGAGCAGTACTTC
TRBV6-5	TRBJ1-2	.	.	CASSYGDGSNYGYTF	TGTGCCAGCAGTTACGGAGACGGGAGTAACTATGGCTACACCTTC
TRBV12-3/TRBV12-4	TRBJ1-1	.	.	CASSLEGNTEAFF	TGTGCCAGCAGTTTGGAGGGGAACACTGAAGCTTTCTTT
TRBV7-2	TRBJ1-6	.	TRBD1	CASSLGQNNSPLHF	TGTGCCAGCAGCTTGGGACAGAATAATTCACCCCTCCACTTT
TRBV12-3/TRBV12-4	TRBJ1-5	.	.	CASSSRGGQPQHF	TGTGCCAGCAGTTCCCGAGGGGGGCAGCCCCAGCATTTT
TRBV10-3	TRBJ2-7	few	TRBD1	CAISGRQGLYEQYF	TGTGCCATCAGTGGACGACAGGGTTTGTACGAGCAGTACTTC
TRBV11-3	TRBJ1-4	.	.	CASSRRFLWGSNEKLFF	TGTGCCAGCAGTAGGAGGTTTTTGTGGGGGTCTAATGAAAAACTGTTTTTT
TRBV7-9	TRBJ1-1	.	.	CASSFAQEGTEAFF	TGTGCCAGCAGCTTTGCACAGGAGGGGACTGAAGCTTTCTTT
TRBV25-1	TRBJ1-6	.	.	CASSIGLTNSPLHF	TGTGCCAGCAGTATCGGACTGACTAATTCACCCCTCCACTTT
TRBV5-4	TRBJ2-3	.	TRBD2	CASSSGLAGSVGDTQYF	TGTGCCAGCAGCTCCGGACTAGCGGGGAGTGTAGGAGATACGCAGTATTTT
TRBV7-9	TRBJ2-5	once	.	CASSSSRQGQETQYF	TGTGCCAGCAGCTCCTCTCGGCAGGGACAAGAGACCCAGTACTTC
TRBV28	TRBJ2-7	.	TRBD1	CASSLTGDEQYF	TGTGCCAGCAGTCTGACAGGGGACGAGCAGTACTTC
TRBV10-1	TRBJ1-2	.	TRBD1	CASSEVRQGLTF	TGCGCCAGCAGTGAGGTTCGACAGGGCCTCACCTTC
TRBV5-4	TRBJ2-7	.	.	CASSYQGGSYEQYF	TGTGCCAGCAGCTACCAGGGCGGCTCCTACGAGCAGTACTTC
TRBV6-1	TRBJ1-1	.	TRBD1	CASSEFGTGRTEAFF	TGTGCCAGCAGTGAATTCGGGACAGGGCGGACTGAAGCTTTCTTT
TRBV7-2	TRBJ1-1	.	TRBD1	CASRTGLNTEAFF	TGTGCCAGCAGGACAGGGCTGAACACTGAAGCTTTCTTT
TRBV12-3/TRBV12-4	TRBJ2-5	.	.	CASSLNGQETQYF	TGTGCCAGCAGTTTAAATGGGCAAGAGACCCAGTACTTC
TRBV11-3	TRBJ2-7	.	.	CASSLQGAYEQYF	TGTGCCAGCAGCTTACAGGGAGCCTACGAGCAGTACTTC
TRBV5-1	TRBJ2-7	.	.	CASSLGGGSYEQYF	TGCGCCAGCAGCTTGGGTGGGGGCTCCTACGAGCAGTACTTC
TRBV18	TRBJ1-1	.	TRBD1	CASSRDRVDTEAFF	TGTGCCAGCTCACGCGACAGGGTCGATACTGAAGCTTTCTTT
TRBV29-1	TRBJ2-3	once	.	CSVLGEANTQYF	TGCAGCGTGCTAGGGGAGGCGAATACGCAGTATTTT
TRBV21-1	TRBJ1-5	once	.	CASSINPGTGSQPQHF	TGTGCCAGCAGCATTAACCCCGGGACAGGAAGCCAGCCCCAGCATTTT
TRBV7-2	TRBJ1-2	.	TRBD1	CASSRDSTLEGYTF	TGTGCCAGCAGTAGGGACAGCACCCTAGAGGGCTACACCTTC
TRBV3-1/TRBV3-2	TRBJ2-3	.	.	CASSQEGFTQYF	TGTGCCAGCAGCCAAGAGGGATTTACGCAGTATTTT
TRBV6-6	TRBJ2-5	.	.	CASSPQGLLETQYF	TGTGCCAGCAGCCCTCAGGGGCTGCTAGAGACCCAGTACTTC
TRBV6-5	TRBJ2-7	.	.	CASSDSGPREYF	TGTGCCAGCAGTGACTCCGGGCCTAGGGAGTACTTC
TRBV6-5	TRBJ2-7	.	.	CASSPSTGTYEQYF	TGTGCCAGCAGTCCCTCGACAGGTACCTACGAGCAGTACTTC
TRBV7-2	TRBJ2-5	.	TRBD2	CASSPPGGARETQYF	TGTGCCAGCAGCCCCCCGGGGGGGGCAAGGGAGACCCAGTACTTC
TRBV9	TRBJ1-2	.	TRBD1	CASSVDEGALYGYTF	TGTGCCAGCAGCGTAGATGAGGGGGCCCTTTATGGCTACACCTTC
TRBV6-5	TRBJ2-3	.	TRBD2	CASSYGSGATTDTQYF	TGTGCCAGCAGTTACGGTAGCGGGGCTACCACAGATACGCAGTATTTT
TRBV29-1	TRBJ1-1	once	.	CSGCRDMNTEAFF	TGCAGCGGGTGCAGGGACATGAACACTGAAGCTTTCTTT
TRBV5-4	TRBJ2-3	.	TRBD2	CASSLRTSGVTDTQYF	TGTGCCAGCAGCTTAAGGACTAGCGGGGTCACAGATACGCAGTATTTT
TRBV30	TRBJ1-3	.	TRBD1	CAWRATRGLENTIYF	TGTGCCTGGAGAGCTACCAGGGGGCTTGAGAACACCATATATTTT
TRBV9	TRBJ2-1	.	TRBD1	CASSPRPPGTGREEQFF	TGTGCCAGCAGCCCACGTCCCCCCGGGACAGGGAGGGAGGAGCAGTTCTTC
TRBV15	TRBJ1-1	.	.	CATSDMRGTEAFF	TGTGCCACCAGCGACATGCGGGGCACTGAAGCTTTCTTT
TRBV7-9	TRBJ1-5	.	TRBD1	CASSPGQGYQPQHF	TGTGCCAGCAGCCCCGGACAGGGCTATCAGCCCCAGCATTTT
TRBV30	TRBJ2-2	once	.	CAWSVMVESGELFF	TGTGCCTGGAGTGTAATGGTGGAATCCGGGGAGCTGTTTTTT
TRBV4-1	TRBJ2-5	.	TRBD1	CASSQESQGETQYF	TGCGCCAGCAGCCAAGAATCACAGGGGGAGACCCAGTACTTC
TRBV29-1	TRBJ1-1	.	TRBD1	CSAVGQGNTEAFF	TGCAGCGCGGTTGGACAGGGGAACACTGAAGCTTTCTTT
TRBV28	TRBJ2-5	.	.	CASSLGGGAALETQYF	TGTGCCAGCAGTTTAGGGGGCGGCGCCGCGTTAGAGACCCAGTACTTC